These 24 T cell receptor beta chains originate from one sample sequenced in a study of post-analysis software for immune sequencing data. Study-wide points: TRBV5-6, TRBV5-1 and TRBV20-1 were among four or five TRBV segments more frequent in patients than controls.

No cognate antigen is known for these TCRs. Unique molecular identifiers were carried by the TCR beta cDNA libraries. TCRdb processed the PCR reads anew with MiXCR; each CDR3 protein has one entry. The sample yields around 500,000 distinct CDR3 sequences, roughly 34% seen once. Material: blood. The receptor source for this set is a girl between 2 and 17 years old with multiple sclerosis.

V is TRBV5-1 and J is TRBJ2-5; perhaps TRBD2 as D (6 bases). Trimming stripped 7 bases from V and 1 base from J, with 17 bases between. The CDR3 consists of 15 residues. The germline gives CDR1 SGHRS, CDR2 YFSETQ. The CDR3 loop reads CASRGGLGLQETQYF. As DNA, the CDR3 is TGCGCCAGCCGGGGAGGACTGGGACTCCAAGAGACCCAGTACTTC.

This clonotype was recorded a few times. V and J are TRBV2 and TRBJ2-3; D might be TRBD2 (5 bases). The CDR3 is 13 residues long. V was clipped by 6 bases and J by 2 bases, with 9 bases between them. Germline lookup yields CDR1 SNHLY and CDR2 FYNNEI. The DNA of the CDR3 is TGTGCCAGCAGGGAGGAGGTCACAGATACGCAGTATTTT. As protein: CASREEVTDTQYF.

This clonotype appeared a few times. This chain connects TRBV27 to TRBJ2-7; no firm D call. The V and J ends lost 0 bases and 3 bases respectively, with 12 bases between them. CDR1 is MNHEY, CDR2 SMNVEV, per germline (reference sequence). This CDR3 comprises 15 residues. CDR3: CASSLSLGTSYEQYF. The CDR3 DNA sequence: TGTGCCAGCAGTTTATCGCTGGGTACAAGCTACGAGCAGTACTTC.

The gene calls are TRBV20-1 and TRBJ1-4; D is unclear. Trimming took 3 bases from V and 3 from J, leaving 11 bases between them. Looked up from germline, CDR1 is DFQATT and CDR2 is SNEGSKA (reference sequence). The CDR3 runs to 14 residues. CDR3 amino acids: CSASFLGPNEKLFF. The CDR3 DNA sequence: TGCAGTGCTAGCTTCCTGGGTCCTAATGAAAAACTGTTTTTT.

The chain links TRBV20-1 to TRBJ2-4; D might be TRBD1 (6 bases). The CDR3 spans 13 residues. CDR1 and CDR2 from the germline V gene are DFQATT and SNEGSKA (reference sequence). V dropped 5 bases and J dropped 3 bases, with 11 bases sitting between them. CDR3 DNA sequence: TGCAGTGCTCCGACAGGTGACAAAAACATTCAGTACTTC. It is translated as CSAPTGDKNIQYF.

Notes on this clonotype: The junction and the germline gene differ at one end; a read error may be behind it. V gene TRBV6-4 combines with J gene TRBJ2-6; 9 nucleotides line up with TRBD2. The CDR3 covers 18 residues. Germline-derived CDR1 and CDR2 are MRHNA and SNTAGT. Written as DNA, the CDR3 is TGTGCCAGCAGTGTTAGACTAGCGGTCACCTCTGGGGCCAACATCCTGACTTTC. Translated: CASSVRLAVTSGANILTF.

This clonotype was seen just once. This chain uses TRBV4-3 with TRBJ1-2, with a possible D match to TRBD1 (6 bases). Germline V gives CDR1 LGHNA, CDR2 YSLEER. Trimming took off 0 bases at V and 2 bases at J, with 16 bases between the two ends. The CDR3 is 17 residues long. The CDR3 sequence: CASSQESYTGTNYGYTF. The CDR3 DNA reads as TGCGCCAGCAGCCAAGAGAGTTATACAGGGACCAACTATGGCTACACCTTC.

The CDR3 is CASSLEQTGHGYTF. CDR3 sequence (DNA): TGCGCCAGCAGCTTGGAGCAGACAGGGCATGGCTACACCTTC. The chain recombines TRBV5-1 with TRBJ1-2; 7 nucleotides match TRBD1. Germline loops: CDR1 SGHRS, CDR2 YFSETQ. The CDR3 is made up of 14 amino acids. J gave up 6 bases and V 0 bases, and 5 bases lay outside the gene matches.

This clonotype was counted a few times. The chain uses TRBV5-1 and TRBJ2-3, with 7 bases aligning to TRBD2. The CDR3 is 13 residues long. J lost 8 bases, V lost 0 bases, and 3 bases had no gene match. Germline V lookup: CDR1 SGHRS, CDR2 YFSETQ. CDR3 DNA: TGCGCCAGCAGCTTGGCCGGGGGGACTACGCAGTATTTT. This sequence encodes CASSLAGGTTQYF. Full variable domain (rest looked up from reference TRBV5-1 and TRBJ2-3): KAGVTQTPRYLIKTRGQQVTLSCSPISGHRSVSWYQQTPGQGLQFLFEYFSETQRNKGNFPGRFSGRQFSNSRSEMNVSTLELGDSALYLCASSLAGGTTQYFGPGTRLTVL.

The chain has TRBV6-6 and TRBJ2-7, with D tentatively TRBD2 (6 bases). Germline V lookup: CDR1 MNHNY, CDR2 SVGAGI (reference sequence). The CDR3 totals 16 residues. Trimming left V 0 bases short and J 5 bases short, with 17 bases between. CDR3 in amino acids: CASSYSRGLQDDEQYF. DNA of the CDR3: TGTGCCAGCAGTTACTCGAGAGGACTACAGGACGACGAGCAGTACTTC.

The chain employs TRBV5-1 and TRBJ2-2; 9 positions agree with TRBD1. Trimming cost V 5 bases and J 6 bases; bases outside gene matches: 8. The CDR3 consists of 15 residues. Germline lookup yields CDR1 SGHRS and CDR2 YFSETQ. This CDR3 is CASRPGTGSPGELFF. As DNA, the CDR3 is TGCGCCAGCAGACCCGGGACAGGGTCCCCCGGGGAGCTGTTTTTT.

This chain links TRBV3-1 with TRBJ2-1, with 9 bases that match TRBD2. Germline V CDR1 and CDR2: LGHDT, YNNKEL (reference sequence). The length of the CDR3 is 16 residues. V was pared by 4 bases and J by 4 bases, with 8 bases of the junction left unmatched. CDR3 in amino acids: CASSPRGGGVYNEQFF. In nucleotides, the CDR3 is TGTGCCAGCAGCCCTCGGGGCGGGGGGGTTTACAATGAGCAGTTCTTC.

As concerns this clonotype: A read error may produce the germline difference seen at one junction end. The V and J genes are TRBV6-5 and TRBJ2-4; D is possibly TRBD2 (5 bases). Germline assignment: CDR1 MNHEY and CDR2 SVGAGI. This CDR3 contains 15 residues. In DNA form, the CDR3 reads TGTGCCAGCAGTTACTTCGGGGAAGCCAAAAACATTCGGTACTTC. Translated: CASSYFGEAKNIRYF.

V gene TRBV7-9 combines with J gene TRBJ1-2; D uncertain. The CDR3 extends over 12 amino acids. Germline V gene lookup returns CDR1 SEHNR and CDR2 FQNEAQ (reference sequence). The V end lost 5 bases, the J end lost 8 bases, and 12 bases lay between the germline ends. This CDR3 is CASSIGSEGYTF. DNA of the CDR3: TGTGCCAGCAGCATAGGGTCGGAAGGCTACACCTTC.

The J gene is TRBJ2-5, the V gene TRBV10-3, with D uncertain. Trimming pared 8 bases from V and 5 bases from J, leaving 21 bases between. The germline V gene has CDR1 ENHRY and CDR2 SYGVKD. The length of the CDR3 is 15 residues. The CDR3 DNA reads as TGTGCCATCTCTGCTAAGGGAAATCTCGGGGAGACCCAGTACTTC. Translated, it gives CAISAKGNLGETQYF.

The chain combines TRBV6-2 or TRBV6-3 with TRBJ2-7; the D gene is possibly TRBD1 (5 bases). Trimming stripped 5 bases from V and 4 bases from J, with 9 bases between. The CDR3 covers 12 residues. Germline V gene sequence: CDR1 MNHEY, CDR2 SVGEGT. The CDR3 loop reads CASSQRGYEQYF. DNA of the CDR3: TGTGCCAGCAGTCAAAGGGGTTACGAGCAGTACTTC.

The chain couples TRBV20-1 to TRBJ2-3; D gene uncertain. The CDR3 is made up of 11 amino acids. V lost 3 bases, J lost 4 bases, and 5 bases lay in between. CDR1 DFQATT and CDR2 SNEGSKA come from the germline V gene (reference sequence). CDR3 sequence reads: CSASDSDTQYF. The CDR3 DNA follows: TGCAGTGCTAGCGATTCAGATACGCAGTATTTT.

The V gene is TRBV20-1, the J gene TRBJ1-2, with D maybe TRBD1 (6 bases). There are 14 residues in the CDR3. Trimming took off 5 bases at V and 7 bases at J, with 20 bases between the two ends. Germline V gives CDR1 DFQATT, CDR2 SNEGSKA (reference sequence). The CDR3 sequence is CSARVIQGLTGYTF. CDR3 coding DNA: TGCAGTGCTCGGGTGATACAGGGATTAACTGGCTACACCTTC.

This clonotype was recorded many times. The V gene is TRBV11-1, the J gene TRBJ1-2; the D gene is possibly TRBD1 (6 bases). V gave up 5 bases and J gave up 2 bases, with 18 bases separating them. Germline CDR1 reads SGHAT; CDR2 reads FQDESV (reference sequence). This CDR3 is 16 amino acids long. The DNA for the CDR3 is TGTGCCAGCAGCCGAGACGGGATCGACAGGAACTATGGCTACACCTTC. Its translation is CASSRDGIDRNYGYTF.

This clonotype has more than one count but fewer than ten. The V gene is TRBV5-1, the J gene TRBJ2-5, with a possible D match to TRBD2 (6 bases). CDR3 length: 14 residues. V lost 4 bases to trimming and J lost 4 bases, with 14 bases between them. In germline, CDR1 is SGHRS, CDR2 YFSETQ. CDR3 region: CASSTGLLGETQYF. CDR3 in DNA: TGCGCCAGCAGCACAGGACTACTAGGAGAGACCCAGTACTTC.

Worth noting for this clonotype: The junction and the germline gene differ at one end; a read error may be behind it. The chain employs TRBV5-5 and TRBJ1-1; D call uncertain. Germline loops: CDR1 SGHKS, CDR2 YYEKEE (reference sequence). The CDR3 loop spans 13 amino acids. The CDR3: CAGSLAGGTEAFF. CDR3 nucleotides: TGTGCCGGCAGCTTGGCGGGCGGTACTGAAGCTTTCTTT.

This clonotype was detected only a few times. The rearrangement joins TRBV18 to TRBJ1-1; a possible D gene is TRBD1 (6 bases). This CDR3 has 14 residues. Germline V lookup: CDR1 KGHSH, CDR2 LQKENI. The V end was cut by 6 bases, the J end by 0 bases, with 11 bases between. The CDR3 loop reads CASSEGQLNTEAFF. The CDR3 DNA reads as TGTGCCAGCTCCGAAGGACAGCTGAACACTGAAGCTTTCTTT.

The gene calls are TRBV4-2 and TRBJ2-2; D is undetermined. V was clipped by 0 bases and J by 5 bases, with 7 bases between them. The CDR3 loop spans 14 amino acids. Germline loops: CDR1 LGHNA, CDR2 YNFKEQ. The CDR3: CASSQERVTGELFF. In nucleotides, the CDR3 is TGTGCCAGCAGCCAAGAAAGGGTTACCGGGGAGCTGTTTTTT.

This chain connects TRBV29-1 to TRBJ1-2, with D unresolved. CDR3 length: 11 amino acids. The V gene's germline CDR1 is SQVTM and CDR2 ANQGSEA. V was shortened by 4 bases and J by 7 bases, with 10 bases between the two germline ends. As DNA, the CDR3 is TGCAGCGTTGGCTCTCCAGGTGGCTACACCTTC. Its protein product is CSVGSPGGYTF.